The sequence of this T cell receptor (beta chain) was determined in a study of CD8 T cells in Susac syndrome. Regarding this clonotype: Its cognate antigen is unknown.

The study's findings and limits: It was acknowledged in the study that the number of individuals who were included in its TCR sequencing and HLA analysis was relatively small.

The CDR3 covers 15 residues. V dropped 4 bases and J dropped 3 bases, with 15 bases sitting between them. Germline V gene sequence: CDR1 LGHDT, CDR2 YNNKEL (reference sequence). An input of about 0.45 to 1 ug of RNA was subjected to reverse transcription using random hexamers. The TCR beta CDR3 was amplified by immunoSEQ multiplex PCR across 54 Vbeta, 13 Jbeta. From the immunoSEQ multiplex PCR reads, TCRdb called clonotypes with MiXCR, one entry per CDR3 protein. Of tens of thousands of distinct CDR3 sequences in the sample, over 90% are singletons; the top ten hold around 0.11%. Each multiple sclerosis control was a treatment-naive patient with relapsing-remitting disease that was either stable or active. Negative magnetic isolation gave CD8+ and CD4+ cells; FACS enriched CD8+ TEMRA.

The V call is TRBV3-1, the J call TRBJ1-1, with D maybe TRBD1 (5 bases). The sequencing sample was made of CD4+ T cells from PBMCs. The receptor was isolated from a human donor with multiple sclerosis. The CDR3 protein is CASSPRDQTHTEAFF. CDR3 coding DNA: TGTGCCAGCAGCCCAAGGGACCAAACCCACACTGAAGCTTTCTTT.